This T cell receptor gamma chain is from a study of gamma delta lymphoproliferative disorders and STAT genes (dated 2018 in TCRdb). Regarding the complete study: Gamma-chain libraries were prepared from at least 50 ng of genomic DNA using the LymphoTrack Dx TCRG Assay. To confirm the results, all delta-chain samples and a couple of gamma-chain samples were sequenced a second time. Because no corresponding Invivoscribe delta assay was available, delta-chain libraries were prepared according to the standard operating procedure of the EuroClonality-NGS working group. The study profiled TCR gamma and delta CDR3 repertoires by deep sequencing in Tgammadelta lymphoproliferative disease patients and healthy controls, within a larger immunophenotypic and STAT-mutation study. General study outcomes and caveats: The authors noted that NGS specificity may be reduced at low frequencies, so the public or private nature of leukemic clones needs confirmation. T cells in controls likely covered a range of maturation stages, whereas leukemic cells were skewed toward terminal effectors, which could potentially limit comparisons between patients and controls. In whole-repertoire clustering, patient gamma repertoires grouped separately from healthy controls, whereas delta repertoires showed no separation between groups. Nearly all major patient gamma and delta clonotypes were public, shared with at least one healthy donor; only two gamma clonotypes were private to disease.

This clone is identified as medium-sized (0.01 to 0.1%). Which antigen it targets is not known. Qualities for individual bases were not recorded, and no much larger clone is one base off. In both library methods, multiplex PCR was carried out with primers targeting conserved V and J regions of the TCR genes. The amplicons were purified, pooled and then sequenced on an Illumina MiSeq platform. The study's own analysis went as follows. V(D)J alignment, clonotype assembly and translation were performed with MiXCR, whereas functionality assessment and CDR3 repertoire analyses were performed with VDJtools. CDR3 was defined per IMGT, and analyses were restricted to productive sequences using functional genes, excluding ORF genes and pseudogenes. A custom Python script searched for identical amino acid CDR3s of major clonotypes (frequency >=5%) across all patients and controls. Clonotype frequencies in patients versus controls were compared with a one-sided non-parametric Wilcoxon test. Clonotypes were called again by TCRdb from the public reads via CATT, and duplicate nucleotide sequences were then merged into one entry. TCRdb, not the original authors, processed these V and J calls. Recorded for this sample are about 4,500 gamma-chain clones; more than 6% of them occurred a single time. The ten largest clonotypes hold less than 3% of the sample.

V ends up 8 bases short and J 4 bases short, with an unmatched junction base count of 15. Measured from the cysteine to the phenylalanine, the CDR3 is 15 residues long. The retained sequence is limited to the CDR3, 45 bases, with the frame set at the first base. For both patients and controls, peripheral blood mononuclear cells were isolated, and the genomic DNA from these cells was used for TCR sequencing. The control group, matched to the patients for age and sex, consisted of around 23 healthy adult blood donors (around twelve males and about eleven females) with a median age of around 60 years.

The chain joins TRGV10 to TRGJ1 or TRGJ2. In the absence of a J gene in TCRdb, the DNA was matched to germline to assign it here. TRGV10 carries the ORF label, with uncertain function. This TCR derives from a human donor in good health. Sample: blood. The CDR3 is CAAWDYFGSYYKKLF. Read as DNA, the sequence is TGTGCTGCGTGGGATTATTTCGGCTCATATTATAAGAAACTCTTT.